This entry is about one T cell receptor (beta chain). The antigen remains unidentified. Sequencing was performed with immunoSEQ multiplex PCR; in TCRdb, only in-frame clones are kept and a portion is missing. The sample shows some 98,000 clones, 87% of them seen only once. The data were obtained in a study of OX40 agonist ivuxolimab in advanced cancers. Study in general: Patients' therapy was ivuxolimab, an antibody that acts as an agonist of OX40 (CD134). Overall study results and limits: Also present in some nonresponders was a low level of normalized T-cell clonal expansion. The study found that CD8+ T cells averaged more expanded clones than CD4+.

The V gene's germline CDR1 is KGHSH and CDR2 LQKENI. Trimming shortened V by 3 bases and J by 4 bases, and 15 bases separated the two germline ends. The CDR3 has 15 amino acids. The chain couples TRBV18 to TRBJ2-5; D unresolved. Sequenced here: CD4+ or CD8+ T cells sorted from blood, sampled in a trial of the OX40 agonist ivuxolimab. The sequence derives from an adult with an advanced solid tumor such as melanoma, head and neck, liver or kidney cancer. The DNA of the CDR3 is TGTGCCAGCTCACCGCAGACGGAATACAGAGAGACCCAGTACTTC. It specifies CASSPQTEYRETQYF.